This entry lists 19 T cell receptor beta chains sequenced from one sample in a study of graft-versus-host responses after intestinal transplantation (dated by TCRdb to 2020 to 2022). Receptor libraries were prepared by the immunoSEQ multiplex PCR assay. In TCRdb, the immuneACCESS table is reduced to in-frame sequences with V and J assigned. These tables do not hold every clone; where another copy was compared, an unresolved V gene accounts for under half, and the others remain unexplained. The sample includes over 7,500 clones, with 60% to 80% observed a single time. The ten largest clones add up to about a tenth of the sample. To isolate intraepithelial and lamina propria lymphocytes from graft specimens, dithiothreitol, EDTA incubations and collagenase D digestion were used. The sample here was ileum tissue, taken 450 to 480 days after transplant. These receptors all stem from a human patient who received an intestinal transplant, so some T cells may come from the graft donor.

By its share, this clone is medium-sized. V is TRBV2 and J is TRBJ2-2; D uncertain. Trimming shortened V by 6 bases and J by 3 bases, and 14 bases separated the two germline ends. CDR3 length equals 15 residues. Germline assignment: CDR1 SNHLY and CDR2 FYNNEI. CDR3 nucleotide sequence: TGTGCCAGCAGCCCCGAAAACTCGTACACCGGGGAGCTGTTTTTT. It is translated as CASSPENSYTGELFF.

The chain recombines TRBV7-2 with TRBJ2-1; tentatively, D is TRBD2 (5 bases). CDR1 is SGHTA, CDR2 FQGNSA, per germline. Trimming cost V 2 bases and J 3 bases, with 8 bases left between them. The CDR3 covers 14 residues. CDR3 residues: CASSLRDFYNEQFF. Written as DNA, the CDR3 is TGTGCCAGCAGCTTACGGGATTTCTACAATGAGCAGTTCTTC.

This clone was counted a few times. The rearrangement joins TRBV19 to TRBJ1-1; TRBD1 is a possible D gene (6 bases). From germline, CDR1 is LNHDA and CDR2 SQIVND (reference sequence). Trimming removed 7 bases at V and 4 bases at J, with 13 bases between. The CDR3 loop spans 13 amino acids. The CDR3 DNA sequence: TGTGCCAGTAATGGGGGGGCCGTCACTGAAGCTTTCTTT. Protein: CASNGGAVTEAFF.

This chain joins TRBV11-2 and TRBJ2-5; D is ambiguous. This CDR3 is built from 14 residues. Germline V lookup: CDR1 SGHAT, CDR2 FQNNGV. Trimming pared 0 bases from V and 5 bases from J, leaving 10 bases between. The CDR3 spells CASSLEASWETQYF. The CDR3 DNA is TGTGCCAGCAGCTTAGAGGCCTCATGGGAGACCCAGTACTTC.

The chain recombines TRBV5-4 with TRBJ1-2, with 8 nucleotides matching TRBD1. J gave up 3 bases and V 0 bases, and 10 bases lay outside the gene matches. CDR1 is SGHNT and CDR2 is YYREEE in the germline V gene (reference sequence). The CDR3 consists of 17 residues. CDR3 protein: CASSLVGRQGRDYGYTF. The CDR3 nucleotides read TGTGCCAGCAGCTTGGTTGGGCGACAGGGGCGGGACTATGGCTACACCTTC.

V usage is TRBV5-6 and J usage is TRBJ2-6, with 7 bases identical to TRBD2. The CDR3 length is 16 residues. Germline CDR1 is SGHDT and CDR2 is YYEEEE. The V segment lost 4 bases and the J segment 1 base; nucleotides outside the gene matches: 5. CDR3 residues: CASSDNGRSGANVLTF. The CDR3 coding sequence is TGTGCCAGCAGCGATAACGGGAGGTCTGGGGCCAACGTCCTGACTTTC.

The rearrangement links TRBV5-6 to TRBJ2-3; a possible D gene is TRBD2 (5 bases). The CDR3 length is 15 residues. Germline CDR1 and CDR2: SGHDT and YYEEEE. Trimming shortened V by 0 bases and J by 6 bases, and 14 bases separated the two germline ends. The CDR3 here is CASSLGGSGSDTQYF. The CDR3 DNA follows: TGTGCCAGCAGCTTGGGCGGGTCGGGCAGCGATACGCAGTATTTT.

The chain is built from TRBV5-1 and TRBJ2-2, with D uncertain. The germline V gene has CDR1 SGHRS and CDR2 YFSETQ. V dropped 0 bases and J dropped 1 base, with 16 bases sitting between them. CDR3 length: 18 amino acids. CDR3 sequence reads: CASSLASTAHRNTGELFF. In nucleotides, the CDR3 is TGCGCCAGCAGCTTGGCCAGTACGGCCCACCGGAACACCGGGGAGCTGTTTTTT.

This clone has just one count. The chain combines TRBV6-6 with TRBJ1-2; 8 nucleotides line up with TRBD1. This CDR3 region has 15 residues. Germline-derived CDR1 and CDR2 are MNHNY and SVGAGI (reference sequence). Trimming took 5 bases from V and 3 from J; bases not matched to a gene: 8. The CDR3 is CASSGQGARDYGYTF. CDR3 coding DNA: TGTGCCAGCAGTGGCCAGGGGGCCAGGGACTATGGCTACACCTTC.

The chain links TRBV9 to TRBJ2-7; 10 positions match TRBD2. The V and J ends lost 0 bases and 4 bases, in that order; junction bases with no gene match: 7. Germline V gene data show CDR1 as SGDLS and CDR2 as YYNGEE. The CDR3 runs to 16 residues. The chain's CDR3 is CASSVGTSGTPYEQYF. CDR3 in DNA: TGTGCCAGCAGCGTAGGGACTAGCGGAACACCATACGAGCAGTACTTC.

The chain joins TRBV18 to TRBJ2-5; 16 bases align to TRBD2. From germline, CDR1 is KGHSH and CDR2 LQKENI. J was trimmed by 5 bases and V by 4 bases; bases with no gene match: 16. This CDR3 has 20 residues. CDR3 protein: CASSQMPGLAGGPSLETQYF. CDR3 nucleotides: TGTGCCAGCTCACAGATGCCGGGACTAGCGGGAGGGCCGAGTCTTGAGACCCAGTACTTC.

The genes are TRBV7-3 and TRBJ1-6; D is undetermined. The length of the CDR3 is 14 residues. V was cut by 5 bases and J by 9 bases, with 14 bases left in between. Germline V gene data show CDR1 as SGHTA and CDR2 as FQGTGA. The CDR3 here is CASSLLLRGSPLHF. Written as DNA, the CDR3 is TGTGCCAGCAGCCTTCTCCTTCGTGGTTCACCCCTCCACTTT. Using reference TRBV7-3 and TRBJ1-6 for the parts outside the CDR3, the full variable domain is GAGVSQTPSNKVTEKGKYVELRCDPISGHTALYWYRQSLGQGPEFLIYFQGTGAADDSGLPNDRFFAVRPEGSVSTLKIQRTERGDSAVYLCASSLLLRGSPLHFGNGTRLTVT.

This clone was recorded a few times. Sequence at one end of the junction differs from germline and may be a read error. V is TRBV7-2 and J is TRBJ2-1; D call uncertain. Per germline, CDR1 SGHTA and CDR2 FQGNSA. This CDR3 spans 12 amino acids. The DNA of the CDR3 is TGTGCCAGCACCTTAAAACGGGCCACGGGGTTCTTC. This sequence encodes CASTLKRATGFF.

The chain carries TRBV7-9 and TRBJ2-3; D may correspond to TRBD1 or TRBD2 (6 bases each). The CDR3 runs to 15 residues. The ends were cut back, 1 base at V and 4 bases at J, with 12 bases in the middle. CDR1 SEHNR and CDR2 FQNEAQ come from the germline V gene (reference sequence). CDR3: CASSLDGGPADTQYF. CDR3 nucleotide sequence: TGTGCCAGCAGCTTAGACGGGGGCCCCGCAGATACGCAGTATTTT.

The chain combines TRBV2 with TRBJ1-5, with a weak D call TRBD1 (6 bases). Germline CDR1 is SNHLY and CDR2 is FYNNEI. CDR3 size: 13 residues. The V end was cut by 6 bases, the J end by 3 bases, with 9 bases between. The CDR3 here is CASRRDNNQPQHF. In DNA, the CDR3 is TGTGCCAGCAGGCGGGACAACAATCAGCCCCAGCATTTT. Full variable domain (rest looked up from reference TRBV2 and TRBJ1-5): EPEVTQTPSHQVTQMGQEVILRCVPISNHLYFYWYRQILGQKVEFLVSFYNNEISEKSEIFDDQFSVERPDGSNFTLKIRSTKLEDSAMYFCASRRDNNQPQHFGDGTRLSIL.

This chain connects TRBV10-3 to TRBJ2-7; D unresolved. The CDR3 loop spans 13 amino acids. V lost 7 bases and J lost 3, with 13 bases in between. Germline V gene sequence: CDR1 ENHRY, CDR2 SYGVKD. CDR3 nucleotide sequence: TGTGCCATCAAGTCGCACGGAGACTACGAGCAGTACGTC. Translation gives CAIKSHGDYEQYV.

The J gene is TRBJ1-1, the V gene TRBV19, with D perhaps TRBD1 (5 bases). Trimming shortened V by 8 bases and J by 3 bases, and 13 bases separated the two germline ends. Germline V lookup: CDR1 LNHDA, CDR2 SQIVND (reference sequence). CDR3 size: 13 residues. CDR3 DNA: TGTGCCAGTCAGGGAGAAGATTACACTGAAGCTTTCTTT. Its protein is CASQGEDYTEAFF.

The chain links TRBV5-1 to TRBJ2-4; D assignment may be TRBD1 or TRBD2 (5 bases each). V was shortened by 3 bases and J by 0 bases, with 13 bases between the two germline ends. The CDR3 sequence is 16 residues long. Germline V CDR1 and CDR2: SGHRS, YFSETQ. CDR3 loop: CASSSGTHLAKNIQYF. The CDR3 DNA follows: TGCGCCAGCAGCTCCGGGACCCATCTAGCCAAAAACATTCAGTACTTC.

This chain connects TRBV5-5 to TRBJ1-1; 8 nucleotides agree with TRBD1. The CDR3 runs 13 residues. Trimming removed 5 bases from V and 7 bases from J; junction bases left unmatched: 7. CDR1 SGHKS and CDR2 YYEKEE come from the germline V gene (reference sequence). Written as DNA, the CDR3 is TGTGCCAGCAGTTATCCGGGACAGGTTGAAGCTTTCTTT. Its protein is CASSYPGQVEAFF.